This passage covers 19 T cell receptor beta chains from one sample sequenced in a study of CD8+ T cells in alopecia areata. Alopecia areata patients provided lesional scalp punch biopsies and peripheral blood. In each case, RNA was isolated and then reverse transcribed into cDNA as the sequencing template. The method was immunoSEQ multiplex PCR; TCRdb's version includes in-frame clones alone and lacks a portion of them. The sample yields about 13,000 clones, over 55% seen once. The source material was skin, sampled at week 0. These TCRs come from a human donor with alopecia areata.

This clone was recorded a few times. V and J are TRBV7-6 and TRBJ2-1; D perhaps matches TRBD1 (5 bases). V lost 5 bases and J lost 0, with 17 bases in between. CDR3 size: 17 residues. Per the germline V gene, CDR1 is SGHVS and CDR2 is FNYEAQ. Written as DNA, the CDR3 is TGTGCCAGCAGCGACCAGGGTGGGGATTACTCCTACAATGAGCAGTTCTTC. Amino acids: CASSDQGGDYSYNEQFF.

The chain is built from TRBV5-4 and TRBJ2-5; TRBD2 matches at 7 bases. V was clipped by 4 bases and J by 5 bases; unmatched bases: 14. Germline values: CDR1 SGHNT, CDR2 YYREEE (reference sequence). The CDR3 is made up of 16 amino acids. The CDR3 DNA reads as TGTGCCAGCAGCCCTGGGGGGGGGAATCTTTTGGAGACCCAGTACTTC. This sequence encodes CASSPGGGNLLETQYF.

The table lists this clone with a few counts. The chain recombines TRBV11-3 with TRBJ2-6; TRBD1 matches at 8 bases. V was clipped by 4 bases and J by 0 bases; unmatched bases: 2. The CDR3 is made up of 16 amino acids. From germline, CDR1 is SGHNT and CDR2 YENEEA. CDR3 nucleotide sequence: TGTGCCAGCAGCTGGACAGGGTACTCTGGGGCCAACGTCCTGACTTTC. Protein sequence: CASSWTGYSGANVLTF.

V usage is TRBV2 and J usage is TRBJ2-5; D is perhaps TRBD1 or TRBD2 (6 bases each). Judging by the DNA end, TRBJ2-7 fits better; the J call may be wrong. From germline, CDR1 is SNHLY and CDR2 FYNNEI. This CDR3 region has 17 residues. The CDR3 spells CASSLSPTGDISYEQYF. The CDR3 nucleotides are TGTGCCAGCAGTCTCTCGCCAACGGGGGACATATCCTACGAGCAGTACTTC.

V is TRBV7-9 and J is TRBJ2-3, with unresolved D. The CDR3 consists of 14 residues. V gave up 4 bases and J gave up 5 bases, with 13 bases separating them. Germline values: CDR1 SEHNR, CDR2 FQNEAQ (reference sequence). This chain's CDR3 is CASSSLGSGDTQYF. The CDR3 bases are TGTGCCAGCAGCTCGTTAGGAAGTGGAGATACGCAGTATTTT.

The chain is built from TRBV19 and TRBJ1-1, with D possibly TRBD1 on 5 matching bases. CDR1 is LNHDA, CDR2 SQIVND, per germline (reference sequence). The V gene lost 3 bases and the J gene lost 1 base, with 9 bases spanning the gap. The CDR3 sequence is 14 residues long. The CDR3 nucleotides read TGTGCCAGTAGTATCCAGGGTGGGAACACTGAAGCTTTCTTT. Its protein is CASSIQGGNTEAFF.

The CDR3 nucleotides read TGTGCCAGCAGGAGAACGACCGTTAGCACAGATACGCAGTATTTT. Translation: CASRRTTVSTDTQYF. The chain has TRBV2 and TRBJ2-3, with unresolved D. Germline CDR1 reads SNHLY; CDR2 reads FYNNEI. The CDR3 is 15 amino acids. Trimming removed 6 bases at V and 0 bases at J, with 13 bases between.

This clone is a singleton in its sample. The chain's CDR3 is CASSIVYRADTQYF. The CDR3 DNA reads as TGTGCCAGTAGTATAGTTTACAGGGCAGATACGCAGTATTTT. The V call is TRBV19, the J call TRBJ2-3; perhaps TRBD1 as D (6 bases). The CDR3 extends over 14 amino acids. The V gene's germline CDR1 is LNHDA and CDR2 SQIVND (reference sequence). Between the trimmed V and J ends, which lost 1 base and 4 bases, there was a span of 9 bases.

V usage is TRBV5-1 and J usage is TRBJ2-5, with 8 bases fitting TRBD2. CDR3 length equals 16 residues. Germline V lookup: CDR1 SGHRS, CDR2 YFSETQ. With 4 bases clipped from V and 5 bases from J, the junction kept 13 bases outside the gene matches. Written as DNA, the CDR3 is TGCGCCAGCAGCCCGGGAGGGTTGGGTGCCGGGGAGACCCAGTACTTC. Protein product: CASSPGGLGAGETQYF. Full variable domain (rest looked up from reference TRBV5-1 and TRBJ2-5): KAGVTQTPRYLIKTRGQQVTLSCSPISGHRSVSWYQQTPGQGLQFLFEYFSETQRNKGNFPGRFSGRQFSNSRSEMNVSTLELGDSALYLCASSPGGLGAGETQYFGPGTRLLVL.

The rearrangement links TRBV5-4 to TRBJ1-1; 9 positions match TRBD1. The CDR3 runs 16 residues. Trimming removed 4 bases from V and 3 bases from J; junction bases left unmatched: 10. In germline, CDR1 is SGHNT, CDR2 YYREEE (reference sequence). The CDR3 loop reads CASSVSQGAGDTEAFF. In DNA form, the CDR3 reads TGTGCCAGCAGCGTATCACAGGGGGCGGGGGACACTGAAGCTTTCTTT. The variable domain in full, with the rest retrieved from reference TRBV5-4 and TRBJ1-1, is ETGVTQSPTHLIKTRGQQVTLRCSSQSGHNTVSWYQQALGQGPQFIFQYYREEENGRGNFPPRFSGLQFPNYSSELNVNALELDDSALYLCASSVSQGAGDTEAFFGQGTRLTVV.

By sample fraction, this clone is medium-sized. This chain links TRBV4-3 with TRBJ1-5; 9 nucleotides align to TRBD1. V trimming: 3 bases; J trimming: 6 bases; junction bases outside the gene matches: 6. Germline lookup yields CDR1 LGHNA and CDR2 YSLEER. There are 15 residues in the CDR3. Here the CDR3 reads CASSHTTGGGQPQHF. The CDR3 nucleotides are TGCGCCAGCAGCCACACTACAGGGGGCGGTCAGCCCCAGCATTTT.

V gene TRBV5-1 combines with J gene TRBJ1-4; 8 nucleotides agree with TRBD1. The V gene end was trimmed by 2 bases and the J gene end by 8 bases; junction bases not matched to a gene: 8. The CDR3 is 15 amino acids. Germline assignment: CDR1 SGHRS and CDR2 YFSETQ. For the CDR3, the DNA is TGCGCCAGCAGCTTTTGGGGACAGGCGAAAGAAAAACTGTTTTTT. Translation: CASSFWGQAKEKLFF.

This chain joins TRBV11-2 and TRBJ1-2; D is uncertain. The CDR3 has 17 amino acids. The germline CDR1 and CDR2 sequences are SGHAT and FQNNGV. The V and J ends lost 5 bases and 4 bases respectively, with 23 bases between them. Written as DNA, the CDR3 is TGTGCCAGCAGCAGTTCCCAAGCAAGCAGAAAGACCTATGGCTACACCTTC. As protein: CASSSSQASRKTYGYTF.

This chain links TRBV5-1 with TRBJ2-1; D unresolved. The V gene lost 0 bases and the J gene lost 9 bases, with 16 bases spanning the gap. CDR1 and CDR2 from the germline V gene are SGHRS and YFSETQ. The CDR3 runs to 15 residues. The CDR3 loop reads CASSLDGPAGGEQFF. CDR3 nucleotides: TGCGCCAGCAGCTTGGACGGCCCCGCTGGCGGTGAGCAGTTCTTC.

The chain couples TRBV10-3 to TRBJ1-2, with a weak D call TRBD1 (5 bases). V lost 6 bases and J 8 bases, leaving 16 bases between the germline ends. Germline CDR1 and CDR2: ENHRY and SYGVKD. This CDR3 comprises 13 residues. CDR3 DNA: TGTGCCATCAGAGGGGACGTCGTGGGCGGCTACACCTTC. This encodes CAIRGDVVGGYTF.

This clone occurred once. The chain couples TRBV4-1 to TRBJ1-2, with TRBD1 matching 9 bases. CDR1 is MGHRA, CDR2 YSYEKL, per germline. This CDR3 contains 17 residues. The V and J ends lost 4 bases and 0 bases, in that order; junction bases with no gene match: 9. The CDR3 DNA reads as TGCGCCAGCAGCCTGTCCCTAGGGACAGGGACTAACTATGGCTACACCTTC. The encoded protein is CASSLSLGTGTNYGYTF.

This clone appeared a few times. The rearrangement joins TRBV27 to TRBJ1-2; 7 bases are shared with TRBD1. The trim removed 4 bases at V and 5 bases at J, leaving 4 bases unmatched. Per the germline V gene, CDR1 is MNHEY and CDR2 is SMNVEV (reference sequence). This CDR3 has 13 residues. The CDR3 spells CASSSGQFYGYTF. The CDR3, as DNA: TGTGCCAGCAGTTCGGGACAGTTTTATGGCTACACCTTC.

The J gene is TRBJ1-1, the V gene TRBV7-2; D is undetermined. The germline V gene has CDR1 SGHTA and CDR2 FQGNSA. Deletions cut 5 bases from V and 1 base from J, with 17 bases between. The CDR3 is made up of 16 amino acids. The CDR3 reads CASSLRTPFKNTEAFF. The CDR3 DNA is TGTGCCAGCAGCCTCAGGACTCCTTTTAAGAACACTGAAGCTTTCTTT.

This chain uses TRBV7-6 with TRBJ1-2; D not resolved. Trimming shortened V by 2 bases and J by 2 bases, and 12 bases separated the two germline ends. CDR3 length: 15 amino acids. Germline values: CDR1 SGHVS, CDR2 FNYEAQ. CDR3 amino acids: CASSLWGLLNYGYTF. Here the CDR3 DNA reads TGTGCCAGCAGCTTATGGGGTCTTCTAAACTATGGCTACACCTTC.